One and the same sample provided the 8 T cell receptor beta chains below, sequenced in a study of PD-1 blockade in classical Hodgkin lymphoma. The method was immunoSEQ multiplex PCR; TCRdb's version includes in-frame clones alone and lacks a portion of them. Among about 9,200 clones listed, roughly 87% were seen once. Sample time point: cycle 4 day 1 (C4D1), after more than five weeks of nivolumab. Every patient relapsed after autologous stem cell transplantation, and brentuximab vedotin exposure varied. The sample was peripheral blood mononuclear cells (PBMCs), taken before the fourth cycle of nivolumab. The receptors were sampled from a human donor with classical Hodgkin lymphoma.

V and J are TRBV5-1 and TRBJ2-5; D perhaps matches TRBD2 (6 bases). Germline CDR1 is SGHRS and CDR2 is YFSETQ. This CDR3 has 16 residues. V dropped 4 bases and J dropped 4 bases, with 20 bases sitting between them. CDR3 in amino acids: CASSRLSGTGGETQYF. For the CDR3, the DNA is TGCGCCAGCAGCAGACTATCCGGGACTGGGGGAGAGACCCAGTACTTC.

The chain couples TRBV5-1 to TRBJ2-2; no clear D gene. Germline V lookup: CDR1 SGHRS, CDR2 YFSETQ. The CDR3 sequence is 11 residues long. Trimming took off 0 bases at V and 6 bases at J, with 0 bases between the two ends. In nucleotides, the CDR3 is TGCGCCAGCAGCTTGGCCGGGGAGCTGTTTTTT. Protein: CASSLAGELFF.

The CDR3 protein is CASSFWRGGPSYEQYF. CDR3 nucleotide sequence: TGTGCCAGCAGTTTCTGGCGCGGCGGACCCTCCTACGAGCAGTACTTC. V is TRBV28 and J is TRBJ2-7; D ambiguous. CDR1 MDHEN and CDR2 SYDVKM come from the germline V gene. CDR3 size: 16 residues. The V gene lost 3 bases and the J gene lost 0 bases, with 15 bases spanning the gap.

This clone turned up a few times. The chain carries TRBV11-3 and TRBJ1-1; 7 bases are shared with TRBD1. Trimming took 4 bases from V and 4 from J; bases not matched to a gene: 3. The germline CDR1 and CDR2 sequences are SGHNT and YENEEA. This CDR3 contains 13 residues. This CDR3 reads CASSSRDSTEAFF. The DNA of the CDR3 is TGTGCCAGCAGCTCACGGGACAGCACTGAAGCTTTCTTT.

This chain connects TRBV11-2 to TRBJ2-3; D possibly corresponds to TRBD2 (6 bases). Germline V gene data show CDR1 as SGHAT and CDR2 as FQNNGV. Trimming stripped 5 bases from V and 13 bases from J, with 16 bases between. This CDR3 has 12 amino acids. The CDR3 coding sequence is TGTGCCAGCAGCATCGGGACTTTCTCAGAGTATTTT. Amino acid sequence: CASSIGTFSEYF.

The genes are TRBV6-6 and TRBJ2-7, with 7 bases fitting TRBD1. Per germline, CDR1 MNHNY and CDR2 SVGAGI (reference sequence). The CDR3 is 14 amino acids. V dropped 4 bases and J dropped 5; count of bases not matched to a gene: 8. CDR3 protein: CASSSGQLLDEQYF. For the CDR3, the DNA is TGTGCCAGCAGTTCGGGACAGCTCCTAGACGAGCAGTACTTC.

The chain combines TRBV5-1 with TRBJ2-3; no definite D call. Trimming pared 0 bases from V and 10 bases from J, leaving 18 bases between. CDR3 length: 15 residues. Germline V CDR1 and CDR2: SGHRS, YFSETQ. The CDR3 sequence: CASSLASSGQAPQYF. CDR3 DNA: TGCGCCAGCAGCTTGGCGAGTAGTGGCCAGGCCCCGCAGTATTTT.

The V call is TRBV5-5, the J call TRBJ2-7, with D tentatively TRBD2 (6 bases). This CDR3 has 15 residues. The V gene lost 0 bases and the J gene lost 0 bases, with 10 bases spanning the gap. Germline V gives CDR1 SGHKS, CDR2 YYEKEE (reference sequence). CDR3 region: CASSLGDFSSYEQYF. The CDR3 DNA is TGTGCCAGCAGCTTGGGGGACTTCAGCTCCTACGAGCAGTACTTC.